This TCR beta chain was identified during a study of post-analysis software for immune sequencing data. Study results and caveats: Relative to controls, patients had 4 or 5 TRBV segments at higher frequency, with TRBV5-6, TRBV5-1 and TRBV20-1 among these.

This clonotype was recorded a few times. No antigen is known for it. Unique molecular identifiers tagged the TCR beta cDNA libraries. MiXCR, run by TCRdb on the PCR reads, gives a single entry per CDR3 protein. The sample includes about 620,000 distinct CDR3 sequences, 44% of them seen just once. The CDR3 is made up of 14 amino acids. Germline V gene data show CDR1 as MNHNS and CDR2 as SASEGT. The V gene lost 7 bases and the J gene lost 3 bases, with 16 bases spanning the gap. The J gene is TRBJ2-7, the V gene TRBV6-1; D might be TRBD1 (7 bases). Sequenced input: blood. The receptor's source is a girl aged 5 to 17 with multiple sclerosis. The CDR3 sequence: CASIVTGTFYEQYF. The CDR3 DNA reads TGTGCCAGCATCGTGACAGGGACTTTCTACGAGCAGTACTTC.